Below, 29 T cell receptor beta chains from the same sample are listed, as sequenced in a study of T-cell reconstitution after alpha-beta-depleted transplantation in children. The TCRbeta library incorporated unique molecular identifiers. TCRdb processed the PCR reads anew with MiXCR; each CDR3 protein has one entry. The table has about 510,000 distinct CDR3 sequences, over 9.5% seen once. Sequencing used PBMCs, mostly from graft donor cells, obtained 180 days after TCRalphabeta/CD19-depleted stem cell transplant. These receptors were collected from a female patient between 2 and 15 years old who had a stem cell transplant for aplastic anemia, so the T cells may come from the graft donor.

This clonotype was found many times. V and J are TRBV12-3 or TRBV12-4 and TRBJ2-5; 9 bases agree with TRBD2. J lost 1 base, V lost 6 bases, and 9 bases had no gene match. This CDR3 is built from 16 residues. In DNA form, the CDR3 reads TGTGCCAGCAGCCCCCTAGCGGGATACGTCCAAGAGACCCAGTACTTC. Its protein product is CASSPLAGYVQETQYF.

This chain links TRBV28 with TRBJ1-5; 7 nucleotides line up with TRBD1. The V and J ends lost 6 bases and 2 bases, in that order; junction bases with no gene match: 4. The CDR3 covers 14 residues. CDR1 and CDR2 (germline): MDHEN, SYDVKM. The CDR3 DNA reads TGTGCCAGCAGGACCACAGGGGGCAATCAGCCCCAGCATTTT. This translates into CASRTTGGNQPQHF.

The J gene is TRBJ1-2, the V gene TRBV20-1; no reliable D call. Trimming took 3 bases from V and 0 from J, leaving 8 bases between them. There are 13 residues in the CDR3. The V gene's germline CDR1 is DFQATT and CDR2 SNEGSKA (reference sequence). CDR3 loop: CSASVGANYGYTF. The CDR3 bases are TGCAGTGCTAGTGTCGGAGCTAACTATGGCTACACCTTC.

The chain links TRBV5-1 to TRBJ2-1, with 11 bases identical to TRBD2. CDR3 length: 17 amino acids. The J segment lost 1 base and the V segment lost 0 bases, leaving 3 bases of the junction unmatched. CDR1 is SGHRS, CDR2 YFSETQ, per germline. CDR3: CASSLVASGRSYNEQFF. CDR3 coding DNA: TGCGCCAGCAGCTTGGTGGCTAGCGGGAGGTCCTACAATGAGCAGTTCTTC.

This CDR3 reads CASQPGSRYNEQFF. Here the CDR3 DNA reads TGTGCCAGCCAGCCCGGGTCGAGGTACAATGAGCAGTTCTTC. J is TRBJ2-1 and V is TRBV7-6, with D uncertain. The V gene's germline CDR1 is SGHVS and CDR2 FNYEAQ. Trimming cost V 8 bases and J 4 bases, with 15 bases left between them. CDR3 length: 14 amino acids.

This clonotype was found a few times. The chain uses TRBV25-1 and TRBJ2-1, with D possibly matching TRBD2 (6 bases). This CDR3 comprises 18 residues. Trimming took 4 bases from V and 3 from J, leaving 22 bases between them. CDR1 and CDR2 from the germline V gene are MGHDK and SYGVNS. The CDR3 coding sequence is TGTGCCAGCAGTGTGGGGAGGTCCTGGGGTGAAGGCTACAATGAGCAGTTCTTC. Its translation: CASSVGRSWGEGYNEQFF.

This clonotype was detected ten times or more. The chain couples TRBV5-1 to TRBJ2-3; 7 bases agree with TRBD1. V was clipped by 5 bases and J by 1 base; unmatched bases: 7. This CDR3 is 15 amino acids long. Germline-derived CDR1 and CDR2 are SGHRS and YFSETQ. The CDR3 nucleotides read TGCGCCAGCAGGAAGGGACAGTCTCGCACAGATACGCAGTATTTT. The encoded protein is CASRKGQSRTDTQYF.

A note on this clonotype: A junction boundary mismatches the germline segment, possibly from a read error. This chain uses TRBV5-1 with TRBJ2-1; D is perhaps TRBD2 (6 bases). Germline assignment: CDR1 SGHRS and CDR2 YFSETQ. This CDR3 spans 12 amino acids. The CDR3 bases are TGCGCCAGCAGCTTGGCCATGGAGGGGAGGTCCTTC. Encoded protein: CASSLAMEGRSF.

This clonotype occurred a few times. The rearrangement uses TRBV7-9 and TRBJ1-6; 8 bases fit TRBD1. The V gene's germline CDR1 is SEHNR and CDR2 FQNEAQ (reference sequence). CDR3 length: 16 amino acids. With 4 bases clipped from V and 6 bases from J, the junction kept 8 bases outside the gene matches. The CDR3 loop reads CASSWPQGASNSPLHF. Written as DNA, the CDR3 is TGTGCCAGCAGCTGGCCTCAGGGGGCATCTAATTCACCCCTCCACTTT. Using reference TRBV7-9 and TRBJ1-6 for the parts outside the CDR3, the full variable domain is DTGVSQNPRHKITKRGQNVTFRCDPISEHNRLYWYRQTLGQGPEFLTYFQNEAQLEKSRLLSDRFSAERPKGSFSTLEIQRTEQGDSAMYLCASSWPQGASNSPLHFGNGTRLTVT.

V usage is TRBV12-3 or TRBV12-4 and J usage is TRBJ2-1; D is unclear. The CDR3 has 11 amino acids. The ends were cut back, 2 bases at V and 8 bases at J, with 4 bases in the middle. In DNA form, the CDR3 reads TGTGCCAGCAGTTTACACGATGAGCAGTTCTTC. Translation gives CASSLHDEQFF.

This clonotype was counted a few times. The V and J genes are TRBV20-1 and TRBJ2-7; possible D gene TRBD1, 5 bases. Germline V gives CDR1 DFQATT, CDR2 SNEGSKA (reference sequence). This CDR3 is built from 12 residues. Here the CDR3 reads CREVQVTYEQYV. Here the CDR3 DNA reads TGCAGAGAGGTACAGGTCACCTACGAGCAGTACGTC.

This chain joins TRBV4-1 and TRBJ2-3; TRBD2 might be the D (5 bases). The CDR3 totals 17 residues. V was cut by 0 bases and J by 0 bases, with 13 bases left in between. CDR1 is MGHRA, CDR2 YSYEKL, per germline. The CDR3 here is CASSQEPPRGSTDTQYF. CDR3 bases: TGCGCCAGCAGCCAAGAGCCCCCCCGGGGAAGCACAGATACGCAGTATTTT.

A few counts support this clonotype. The chain carries TRBV6-5 and TRBJ2-7, with no clear D. Germline loops: CDR1 MNHEY, CDR2 SVGAGI. The CDR3 loop spans 13 amino acids. V was shortened by 2 bases and J by 3 bases, with 8 bases between the two germline ends. Written as DNA, the CDR3 is TGTGCCAGCAGTTACGCGGAGAACTACGAGCAGTACTTC. This translates into CASSYAENYEQYF.

This rearrangement joins TRBV21-1 to TRBJ2-7; the D call TRBD1 from the table was never checked on the DNA. TRBV21-1 is given as a pseudogene. The CDR3 covers 22 residues. The CDR3 reads CASSTLHPGQGSSSGSLYEQYF. In nucleotides, the CDR3 is TGTGCCAGCAGCACCCTGCATCCGGGACAGGGGTCGTCTAGCGGGAGCCTCTACGAGCAGTACTTC.

The V call is TRBV7-2, the J call TRBJ2-1; D is possibly TRBD1 or TRBD2 (5 bases each). Germline V gene sequence: CDR1 SGHTA, CDR2 FQGNSA. Deletions cut 0 bases from V and 8 bases from J, with 14 bases between. The CDR3 consists of 15 residues. CDR3: CASSLAATLGDEQFF. In DNA form, the CDR3 reads TGTGCCAGCAGCTTAGCGGCAACTTTGGGGGATGAGCAGTTCTTC.

The sample holds a few counts of this clonotype. This chain connects TRBV20-1 to TRBJ2-3; the match to TRBD2 covers 8 bases. The CDR3 length is 16 residues. The trim removed 6 bases at V and 6 bases at J, leaving 17 bases unmatched. Per the germline V gene, CDR1 is DFQATT and CDR2 is SNEGSKA (reference sequence). The CDR3, as DNA: TGCAGTGCCCTGAGAGGGACTAGTCCCTTGCAGGATACGCAGTATTTT. This sequence encodes CSALRGTSPLQDTQYF.

The rearrangement uses TRBV29-1 and TRBJ2-1; 11 bases align to TRBD2. The V and J ends lost 1 base and 7 bases, in that order; junction bases with no gene match: 6. CDR1 is SQVTM and CDR2 is ANQGSEA in the germline V gene. The CDR3 has 15 amino acids. CDR3 sequence reads: CSVEVTSGSWNEQFF. The CDR3 region has the DNA TGCAGCGTTGAAGTAACTAGCGGGAGTTGGAATGAGCAGTTCTTC.

The table lists this clonotype with a few counts. V is TRBV7-2 and J is TRBJ2-7; tentative D call: TRBD2 (5 bases). V was trimmed by 1 base and J by 0 bases, leaving 16 bases between them. The CDR3 spans 17 residues. From germline, CDR1 is SGHTA and CDR2 FQGNSA. The chain's CDR3 is CASSLVPGGESSYEQYV. DNA for the CDR3: TGTGCCAGCAGCTTAGTCCCGGGTGGGGAGAGCTCCTACGAGCAGTACGTC.

This clonotype was seen a handful of times. The chain carries TRBV15 and TRBJ1-1; weak D call: TRBD1 (6 bases). The germline V gene encodes CDR1 LNHNV and CDR2 YYDKDF (reference sequence). CDR3 length equals 15 residues. Trimming left V 1 base short and J 1 base short, with 10 bases between. The chain's CDR3 is CATSRAETGNTEAFF. In DNA, the CDR3 is TGTGCCACCAGCAGAGCGGAGACAGGGAACACTGAAGCTTTCTTT.

The rearrangement uses TRBV20-1 and TRBJ1-6, with TRBD1 as a possible D gene (5 bases). The CDR3 length is 15 residues. The V gene's germline CDR1 is DFQATT and CDR2 SNEGSKA (reference sequence). The germline V and J ends were trimmed by 3 bases and 10 bases, with 19 bases remaining between them. This CDR3 reads CSARGGDGPVSPLHF. CDR3 in DNA: TGCAGTGCTAGGGGGGGGGATGGGCCCGTGTCACCCCTCCACTTT.

This clonotype was counted only a few times. V and J are TRBV7-2 and TRBJ1-1; D not certain. V lost 4 bases and J lost 2, with 8 bases in between. This CDR3 region has 13 residues. Looked up from germline, CDR1 is SGHTA and CDR2 is FQGNSA. The CDR3 protein is CASSWADNTEAFF. For the CDR3, the DNA is TGTGCCAGCAGCTGGGCGGATAACACTGAAGCTTTCTTT.

This clonotype was seen a handful of times. The V and J genes are TRBV29-1 and TRBJ2-1; possibly TRBD2 for D (5 bases). The germline CDR1 and CDR2 sequences are SQVTM and ANQGSEA. The CDR3 consists of 13 residues. V shed 8 bases and J shed 10 bases, with 21 bases lying between them. For the CDR3, the DNA is TGCAGCTATTTACTAGTCCCAATATGGGAGCAGTTCTTC. Translated, it gives CSYLLVPIWEQFF.

This clonotype has just a few counts. The chain uses TRBV6-1 and TRBJ2-3; D is unresolved. V was trimmed by 3 bases and J by 6 bases, leaving 10 bases between them. CDR3 length: 13 amino acids. Germline V lookup: CDR1 MNHNS, CDR2 SASEGT. The CDR3 here is CASSELLGDTQYF. The CDR3 nucleotides are TGTGCCAGCAGTGAGCTTCTAGGGGATACGCAGTATTTT.

This clonotype was found a few times. The chain links TRBV12-3 or TRBV12-4 to TRBJ2-3; perhaps TRBD2 as D (5 bases). Trimming took off 5 bases at V and 4 bases at J, with 16 bases between the two ends. The CDR3 runs to 15 residues. The DNA for the CDR3 is TGTGCCAGCAGTCAGAGCGGCAGCTCGCCAGATACGCAGTATTTT. It translates to CASSQSGSSPDTQYF.

A remark on this clonotype: Being one base from a much bigger clone, this may be a read error. In DNA, the CDR3 is TGTGCCAGCTCGCTAGGGAGAGCCCAGTATTTT. It is translated as CASSLGRAQYF. The genes are TRBV12-3 or TRBV12-4 and TRBJ2-3, with D maybe TRBD2 (5 bases). With 8 bases removed from V and 12 bases from J, the gap between germline ends came to 15 bases. The CDR3 spans 11 residues.

This clonotype has only a few counts. The chain uses TRBV20-1 and TRBJ2-2; 8 nucleotides line up with TRBD2. Trimming at V came to 8 bases and at J to 0 bases, leaving 8 bases not matched to a gene. The V gene's germline CDR1 is DFQATT and CDR2 SNEGSKA (reference sequence). CDR3 length: 15 residues. The CDR3 sequence: CSTWTSKTNTGELFF. The DNA of the CDR3 is TGCAGTACCTGGACTAGCAAAACGAACACCGGGGAGCTGTTTTTT.

In this sample, this clonotype turned up a few times. V is TRBV20-1 and J is TRBJ2-3, with D unclear. Germline V lookup: CDR1 DFQATT, CDR2 SNEGSKA (reference sequence). With 0 bases removed from V and 0 bases from J, the gap between germline ends came to 10 bases. The CDR3 is 15 residues long. CDR3 sequence: CSARDHRRSTDTQYF. The CDR3 nucleotides are TGCAGTGCTAGAGATCACCGCCGTAGCACAGATACGCAGTATTTT.

This clonotype has a count of ten or more. CDR3 residues: CATSSGSLTGELFF. The CDR3, as DNA: TGTGCCACCAGCAGCGGGTCTCTCACCGGGGAGCTGTTTTTT. The V and J genes are TRBV15 and TRBJ2-2; D is ambiguous. Per germline, CDR1 LNHNV and CDR2 YYDKDF (reference sequence). The CDR3 contains 14 residues. V gave up 3 bases and J gave up 4 bases, with 9 bases separating them.

This clonotype was seen at least ten times. The chain is built from TRBV20-1 and TRBJ2-1; 10 positions agree with TRBD2. J lost 8 bases, V lost 0 bases, and 19 bases had no gene match. Germline lookup yields CDR1 DFQATT and CDR2 SNEGSKA (reference sequence). The CDR3 contains 19 residues. CDR3 in amino acids: CSARDQPLAGTPEGDEQFF. CDR3 in DNA: TGCAGTGCTAGAGATCAACCACTAGCGGGAACCCCCGAAGGGGATGAGCAGTTCTTC.